These 6 T cell receptor beta chains were sequenced from one sample in a study of human T cells and chemical hapten exposure. Individual cDNA molecules received unique molecular identifiers in the library. Via MiXCR, TCRdb re-called the reads, giving one row per CDR3 protein. The sample lists about 120,000 distinct CDR3 sequences, approximately 9% seen once, with 1.3% to 1.5% in the top ten. It was unfractionated whole blood from which total RNA was extracted. Sequencing input: whole blood. These receptors all stem from a human donor in good health. Some clones in this sample may be carry-over from other donors' samples.

This clonotype occurred many times. The rearrangement joins TRBV20-1 to TRBJ1-5; TRBD1 matches 8 bases. Germline lookup yields CDR1 DFQATT and CDR2 SNEGSKA (reference sequence). The V and J ends lost 5 bases and 6 bases, in that order; junction bases with no gene match: 9. The CDR3 totals 14 residues. CDR3 loop: CSAGGQGGIQPQHF. CDR3 nucleotide sequence: TGCAGTGCTGGTGGACAGGGAGGGATTCAGCCCCAGCATTTT.

The chain carries TRBV5-4 and TRBJ1-4; 9 nucleotides line up with TRBD1. Germline lookup yields CDR1 SGHNT and CDR2 YYREEE (reference sequence). The CDR3 runs to 14 residues. Unmatched junction bases numbered 4, after V lost 2 bases and J lost 8 bases. This CDR3 reads CASSLQGASEKLFF. The CDR3 region has the DNA TGTGCCAGCAGCTTACAGGGGGCAAGCGAAAAACTGTTTTTT. Supplemented by reference TRBV5-4 and TRBJ1-4, the full variable domain reads ETGVTQSPTHLIKTRGQQVTLRCSSQSGHNTVSWYQQALGQGPQFIFQYYREEENGRGNFPPRFSGLQFPNYSSELNVNALELDDSALYLCASSLQGASEKLFFGSGTQLSVL.

This clonotype has at least ten counts. The chain links TRBV5-5 to TRBJ1-4; TRBD1 is a possible D gene (5 bases). Germline loops: CDR1 SGHKS, CDR2 YYEKEE (reference sequence). There are 19 residues in the CDR3. Between the trimmed V and J ends, which lost 0 bases and 1 base, there was a span of 19 bases. The CDR3 reads CASSLGPAWDPVTNEKLFF. The CDR3 DNA reads TGTGCCAGCAGCTTGGGACCTGCGTGGGACCCGGTAACTAATGAAAAACTGTTTTTT.

This clonotype appeared a few times. The chain carries TRBV29-1 and TRBJ2-5, with D unclear. Germline assignment: CDR1 SQVTM and CDR2 ANQGSEA. V dropped 6 bases and J dropped 1 base, with 9 bases sitting between them. The CDR3 totals 12 residues. The CDR3 nucleotides are TGCAGCGTCCGGGCCTCCCAAGAGACCCAGTACTTC. Residues: CSVRASQETQYF.

This clonotype was seen a few times. This chain uses TRBV29-1 with TRBJ2-1; D might be TRBD1 (6 bases). Germline lookup yields CDR1 SQVTM and CDR2 ANQGSEA. The CDR3 is 14 amino acids. Trimming removed 4 bases at V and 0 bases at J, with 10 bases between. CDR3: CSVGTASSYNEQFF. The CDR3 nucleotides read TGCAGCGTTGGGACAGCGAGCTCCTACAATGAGCAGTTCTTC.

The V and J genes are TRBV14 and TRBJ2-5; D assignment may be TRBD1 or TRBD2 (5 bases each). Germline V gives CDR1 SGHDN, CDR2 FVKESK. V was shortened by 0 bases and J by 1 base, with 6 bases between the two germline ends. The CDR3 covers 14 residues. This CDR3 is CASSQEGTQETQYF. The DNA of the CDR3 is TGTGCCAGCAGCCAAGAGGGGACCCAAGAGACCCAGTACTTC.